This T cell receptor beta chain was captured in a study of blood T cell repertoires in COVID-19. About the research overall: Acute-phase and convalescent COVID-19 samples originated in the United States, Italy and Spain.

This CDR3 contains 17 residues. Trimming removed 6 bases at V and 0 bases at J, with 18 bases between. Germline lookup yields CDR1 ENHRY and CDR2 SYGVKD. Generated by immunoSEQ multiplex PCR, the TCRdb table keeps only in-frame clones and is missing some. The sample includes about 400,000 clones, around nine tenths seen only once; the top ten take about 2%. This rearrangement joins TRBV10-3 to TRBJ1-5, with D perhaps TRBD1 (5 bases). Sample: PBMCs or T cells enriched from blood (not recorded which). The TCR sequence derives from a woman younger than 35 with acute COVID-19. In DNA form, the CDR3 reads TGTGCCATCAGCCCCGGTTTAGGGGAATCTAGCAATCAGCCCCAGCATTTT. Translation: CAISPGLGESSNQPQHF.